One and the same sample provided the 27 T cell receptor beta chains below, sequenced in a study of OX40 agonist ivuxolimab in advanced cancers. Generated by immunoSEQ multiplex PCR, the TCRdb table keeps only in-frame clones and is missing some. In the table there are around 65,000 clones, about nine tenths of which are singletons. Sequenced here: CD4+ or CD8+ T cells sorted from blood, sampled in a trial of the OX40 agonist ivuxolimab. These TCRs come from an adult with an advanced solid tumor such as melanoma, head and neck, liver or kidney cancer.

The V call is TRBV5-1, the J call TRBJ1-1; TRBD1 aligns across 8 bases. The CDR3 covers 16 residues. The V gene's germline CDR1 is SGHRS and CDR2 YFSETQ. V gave up 2 bases and J gave up 0 bases; unmatched junction bases: 6. CDR3 DNA sequence: TGCGCCAGCAGCTTTGATGCAGGGGGCCTGAACACTGAAGCTTTCTTT. This translates into CASSFDAGGLNTEAFF.

This clone has a handful of counts. This chain's CDR3 is CASSHTPPAAYNEQFF. DNA of the CDR3: TGTGCCAGCAGTCATACCCCCCCAGCGGCGTACAATGAGCAGTTCTTC. The rearrangement uses TRBV21-1 and TRBJ2-1; TRBD2 is taken as the D call from the table, unchecked against the DNA. TRBV21-1 is flagged as a pseudogene. CDR3 length: 16 residues.

This chain joins TRBV19 and TRBJ1-1, with 9 positions matching TRBD1. Unmatched junction bases numbered 2, after V lost 5 bases and J lost 4 bases. CDR3 length: 13 amino acids. Germline CDR1 is LNHDA and CDR2 is SQIVND (reference sequence). The chain's CDR3 is CASSVQGATEAFF. The CDR3 bases are TGTGCCAGTAGTGTACAGGGGGCCACTGAAGCTTTCTTT.

Here the CDR3 reads CASSRPLSWREGRYEQYF. For the CDR3, the DNA is TGTGCCAGTAGTAGACCCCTTTCATGGAGGGAGGGCCGGTACGAGCAGTACTTC. V usage is TRBV19 and J usage is TRBJ2-7; 7 bases are a match to TRBD2. Germline CDR1 LNHDA, CDR2 SQIVND (reference sequence). The length of the CDR3 is 18 residues. Trimming cost V 4 bases and J 4 bases; bases outside gene matches: 19.

This clone has a single count. V is TRBV6-6 and J is TRBJ1-1; unclear D gene. Trimming left V 2 bases short and J 5 bases short, with 9 bases between. CDR3 length: 13 amino acids. The germline V gene encodes CDR1 MNHNY and CDR2 SVGAGI (reference sequence). CDR3 sequence: CASSYEGLTEAFF. In DNA, the CDR3 is TGTGCCAGCAGTTACGAGGGTTTAACTGAAGCTTTCTTT.

The chain couples TRBV27 to TRBJ1-1, with 7 nucleotides matching TRBD1. Germline V gene sequence: CDR1 MNHEY, CDR2 SMNVEV (reference sequence). The J segment lost 5 bases and the V segment lost 4 bases, leaving 10 bases of the junction unmatched. The CDR3 extends over 15 amino acids. The CDR3 nucleotides read TGTGCCAGCAGTTCACCGACAGGGACGAGGACTGAAGCTTTCTTT. This translates into CASSSPTGTRTEAFF.

The rearrangement uses TRBV27 and TRBJ2-5; 11 bases line up with TRBD1. The CDR3 sequence is 15 residues long. Germline V gene sequence: CDR1 MNHEY, CDR2 SMNVEV (reference sequence). With V trimmed by 5 bases and J by 4 bases, 6 bases remained unmatched. The CDR3 loop reads CASSQWTGGGETQYF. CDR3 sequence (DNA): TGTGCCAGCAGTCAATGGACAGGGGGCGGAGAGACCCAGTACTTC.

The CDR3 DNA is TGTGCCAGCAGCGGCGAAGGATACTACGAGCAGTACTTC. The encoded protein is CASSGEGYYEQYF. The gene calls are TRBV5-6 and TRBJ2-7; no reliable D call. Per germline, CDR1 SGHDT and CDR2 YYEEEE. CDR3 length: 13 amino acids. V lost 4 bases and J lost 3, with 11 bases in between.

This chain links TRBV15 with TRBJ2-6; TRBD2 matches 8 bases. The CDR3 consists of 16 residues. The V gene end was trimmed by 5 bases and the J gene end by 0 bases; junction bases not matched to a gene: 3. Germline CDR1 and CDR2: LNHNV and YYDKDF (reference sequence). The CDR3 DNA reads as TGTGCCACCAGCCGACTAGCGTCCTCTGGGGCCAACGTCCTGACTTTC. The encoded protein is CATSRLASSGANVLTF.

The chain carries TRBV7-9 and TRBJ2-2; 11 positions match TRBD2. The V and J ends lost 4 bases and 2 bases, in that order; junction bases with no gene match: 3. Germline assignment: CDR1 SEHNR and CDR2 FQNEAQ (reference sequence). CDR3 length equals 16 residues. This chain's CDR3 is CASSSGTSGNTGELFF. CDR3 nucleotide sequence: TGTGCCAGCAGCTCGGGGACTAGCGGAAACACCGGGGAGCTGTTTTTT.

The chain joins TRBV7-2 to TRBJ1-2, with 7 bases fitting TRBD1. The CDR3 extends over 12 amino acids. Germline CDR1 SGHTA, CDR2 FQGNSA. Losses at the gene ends were 1 base for V and 14 bases for J; bases not matched to a gene: 7. In DNA form, the CDR3 reads TGTGCCAGCAGCTTAGAGGTGGGACAGTTAACCTTC. Its translation is CASSLEVGQLTF.

CDR3 region: CASSLGTGPNTGELFF. DNA of the CDR3: TGTGCCAGCAGCCTGGGTACGGGACCGAACACCGGGGAGCTGTTTTTT. The chain combines TRBV5-4 with TRBJ2-2; the D call may be TRBD1 or TRBD2 (5 bases each). CDR3 size: 16 residues. Looked up from germline, CDR1 is SGHNT and CDR2 is YYREEE (reference sequence). The V end was cut by 4 bases, the J end by 0 bases, with 13 bases between. The variable domain in full, with the rest retrieved from reference TRBV5-4 and TRBJ2-2, is ETGVTQSPTHLIKTRGQQVTLRCSSQSGHNTVSWYQQALGQGPQFIFQYYREEENGRGNFPPRFSGLQFPNYSSELNVNALELDDSALYLCASSLGTGPNTGELFFGEGSRLTVL.

The CDR3 coding sequence is TGTGCCAGCAGCTTAGTATTCGGGACAGACAGCACAGATACGCAGTATTTT. This gives the protein CASSLVFGTDSTDTQYF. The chain is built from TRBV7-8 and TRBJ2-3; TRBD1 aligns across 7 bases. The CDR3 spans 17 residues. Germline V gives CDR1 SGHVS, CDR2 FQNEAQ. V shed 1 base and J 0 bases; nucleotides not matched to a gene: 7.

V is TRBV6-5 and J is TRBJ2-1; D uncertain. The V and J ends lost 0 bases and 5 bases respectively, with 14 bases between them. The germline CDR1 and CDR2 sequences are MNHEY and SVGAGI. The CDR3 contains 16 residues. CDR3 loop: CASSYSVYGPNNEQFF. CDR3 in DNA: TGTGCCAGCAGTTACTCGGTATATGGACCGAACAATGAGCAGTTCTTC.

The V gene is TRBV7-3, the J gene TRBJ2-1; D gene ambiguous. Germline-derived CDR1 and CDR2 are SGHTA and FQGTGA. The ends were cut back, 3 bases at V and 10 bases at J, with 7 bases in the middle. The length of the CDR3 is 11 residues. Here the CDR3 reads CASSLGAEQFF. In DNA, the CDR3 is TGTGCCAGCAGCTTGGGTGCCGAGCAGTTCTTC.

This chain links TRBV27 with TRBJ2-5; the D gene is possibly TRBD2 (5 bases). V was cut by 6 bases and J by 2 bases, with 10 bases left in between. The CDR3 contains 13 residues. The germline gives CDR1 MNHEY, CDR2 SMNVEV (reference sequence). The CDR3 DNA is TGTGCCAGCAGCACGGGAACACAAGAGACCCAGTACTTC. Residues: CASSTGTQETQYF.

The J gene is TRBJ1-2, the V gene TRBV11-2; no firm D call. The CDR3 contains 14 residues. Trimming shortened V by 7 bases and J by 0 bases, and 12 bases separated the two germline ends. CDR1 SGHAT and CDR2 FQNNGV come from the germline V gene. This CDR3 reads CASTQQTPNYGYTF. CDR3 in DNA: TGTGCCAGCACCCAACAGACACCTAACTATGGCTACACCTTC. Full variable domain (outside the CDR3, taken from reference TRBV11-2 and TRBJ1-2): EAGVAQSPRYKIIEKRQSVAFWCNPISGHATLYWYQQILGQGPKLLIQFQNNGVVDDSQLPKDRFSAERLKGVDSTLKIQPAKLEDSAVYLCASTQQTPNYGYTFGSGTRLTVV.

The J gene is TRBJ2-3, the V gene TRBV11-1; 8 positions match TRBD2. The CDR3 contains 14 residues. The V and J ends lost 8 bases and 3 bases, in that order; junction bases with no gene match: 7. Germline lookup yields CDR1 SGHAT and CDR2 FQDESV (reference sequence). CDR3 sequence (DNA): TGTGCCAGCGCTAGCGGGTTCGAAACAGATACGCAGTATTTT. Amino acid sequence: CASASGFETDTQYF.

V gene TRBV4-1 combines with J gene TRBJ2-7, with D hard to call. From germline, CDR1 is MGHRA and CDR2 YSYEKL. V lost 1 base and J 4 bases, leaving 8 bases between the germline ends. The CDR3 covers 13 residues. CDR3: CASSQGLGYEQYF. Written as DNA, the CDR3 is TGCGCCAGCAGCCAAGGACTGGGGTACGAGCAGTACTTC.

The rearrangement uses TRBV6-6 and TRBJ2-7, with D possibly being TRBD2 (7 bases). V lost 7 bases and J lost 7, with 26 bases in between. This CDR3 region has 16 residues. The germline gives CDR1 MNHNY, CDR2 SVGAGI (reference sequence). CDR3 nucleotides: TGTGCCAGCATTAGGGGGGCCGGGGGGCTTCTTTGGGAGCAGTACTTC. Translated, it gives CASIRGAGGLLWEQYF.

The CDR3 region has the DNA TGTGCCAGCAGTCAATCGACGGCCCTCTATGGCTACACCTTC. This encodes CASSQSTALYGYTF. The V gene is TRBV27, the J gene TRBJ1-2; D not certain. V dropped 5 bases and J dropped 4 bases, with 14 bases sitting between them. The CDR3 is 14 amino acids. Germline CDR1 and CDR2: MNHEY and SMNVEV (reference sequence).

To note about this clone: Other nucleotide sequences from this sample produce the same CDR3. This rearrangement joins TRBV9 to TRBJ2-2, with D uncertain. The CDR3 totals 12 residues. CDR1 is SGDLS, CDR2 YYNGEE, per germline. The ends were cut back, 2 bases at V and 1 base at J, with 0 bases in the middle. The CDR3 DNA follows: TGTGCCAGCAGCGTGAACACCGGGGAGCTGTTTTTT. Residues: CASSVNTGELFF. The full variable domain, completed using reference TRBV9 and TRBJ2-2, is DSGVTQTPKHLITATGQRVTLRCSPRSGDLSVYWYQQSLDQGLQFLIQYYNGEERAKGNILERFSAQQFPDLHSELNLSSLELGDSALYFCASSVNTGELFFGEGSRLTVL.

V is TRBV4-3 and J is TRBJ2-1, with TRBD2 identical over 8 bases. CDR1 is LGHNA and CDR2 is YSLEER in the germline V gene. Trimming cost V 0 bases and J 7 bases; bases outside gene matches: 5. The CDR3 runs to 15 residues. The chain's CDR3 is CASSQDQGLENEQFF. In nucleotides, the CDR3 is TGCGCCAGCAGCCAAGATCAGGGACTAGAGAATGAGCAGTTCTTC.

This clone came up a few times. This rearrangement joins TRBV6-6 to TRBJ2-3; tentatively, D is TRBD1 (6 bases). Germline V gives CDR1 MNHNY, CDR2 SVGAGI (reference sequence). This CDR3 contains 14 residues. Trimming stripped 3 bases from V and 2 bases from J, with 9 bases between. CDR3 amino acids: CASSYRQVTDTQYF. CDR3 bases: TGTGCCAGCAGTTATAGACAGGTCACAGATACGCAGTATTTT.

The V and J genes are TRBV4-2 and TRBJ2-1; 10 positions match TRBD2. J lost 5 bases, V lost 5 bases, and 6 bases had no gene match. This CDR3 is built from 15 residues. Germline CDR1 and CDR2: LGHNA and YNFKEQ. CDR3 sequence (DNA): TGTGCCAGCAGCTCCCTAGCGGGAGTCAACAATGAGCAGTTCTTC. Protein sequence: CASSSLAGVNNEQFF.

This chain connects TRBV5-6 to TRBJ2-1, with 7 nucleotides matching TRBD2. Germline trimming cut 4 bases from V and 4 bases from J; bases unmatched to any gene: 11. CDR3 size: 16 residues. Germline loops: CDR1 SGHDT, CDR2 YYEEEE. CDR3 region: CASSAKGLGKYNEQFF. In DNA, the CDR3 is TGTGCCAGCAGCGCCAAAGGACTAGGAAAATACAATGAGCAGTTCTTC.

The chain recombines TRBV6-5 with TRBJ2-5, with D possibly being TRBD1 (8 bases). V was pared by 2 bases and J by 5 bases, with 12 bases between. The CDR3 spans 14 residues. Germline V gives CDR1 MNHEY, CDR2 SVGAGI. Written as DNA, the CDR3 is TGTGCCAGCAGTTACGACAGGGGAGGGGAGACCCAGTACTTC. Protein: CASSYDRGGETQYF.